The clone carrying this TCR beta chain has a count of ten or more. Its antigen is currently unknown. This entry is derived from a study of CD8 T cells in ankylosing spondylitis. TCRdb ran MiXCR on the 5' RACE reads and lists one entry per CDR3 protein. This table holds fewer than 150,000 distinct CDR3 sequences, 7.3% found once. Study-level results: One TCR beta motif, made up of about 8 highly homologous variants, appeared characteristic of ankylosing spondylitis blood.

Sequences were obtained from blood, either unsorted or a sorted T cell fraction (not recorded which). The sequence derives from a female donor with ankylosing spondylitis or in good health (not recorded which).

The CDR3 DNA reads TGCAGCGTCGTCGATCTGGGACAGACCTACGAGCAGTACTTC. It encodes CSVVDLGQTYEQYF. This sequence joins TRBV29-1 and TRBJ2-7; TRBD1 matches 7 bases. This CDR3 spans 14 amino acids. The germline V gene has CDR1 SQVTM and CDR2 ANQGSEA. V was clipped by 6 bases and J by 2 bases; unmatched bases: 10.